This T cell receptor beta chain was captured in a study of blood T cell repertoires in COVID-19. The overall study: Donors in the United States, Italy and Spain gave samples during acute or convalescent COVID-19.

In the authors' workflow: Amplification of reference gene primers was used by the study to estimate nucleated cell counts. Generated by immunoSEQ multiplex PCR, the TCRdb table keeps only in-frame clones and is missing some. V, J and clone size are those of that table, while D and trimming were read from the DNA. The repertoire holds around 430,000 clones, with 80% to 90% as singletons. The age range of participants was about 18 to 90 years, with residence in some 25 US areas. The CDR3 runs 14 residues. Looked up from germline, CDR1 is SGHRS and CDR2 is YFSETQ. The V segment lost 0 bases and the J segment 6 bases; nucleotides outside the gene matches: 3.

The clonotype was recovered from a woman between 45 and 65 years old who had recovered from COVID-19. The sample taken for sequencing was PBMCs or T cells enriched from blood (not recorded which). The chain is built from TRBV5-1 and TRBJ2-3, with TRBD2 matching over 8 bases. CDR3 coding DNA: TGCGCCAGCAGCTTGGAGGTAGCGGGGGATACGCAGTATTTT. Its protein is CASSLEVAGDTQYF.